The 20 T cell receptor beta chains in this list originate from one sample, sequenced in a study of blood T cells in healthy people across ages (dated by TCRdb to between 2014 and 2016). Libraries came from 5' RACE. The instrument given in TCRdb is Illumina HiSeq 2500. The second PCR ran for about 7 to 11 cycles and used a J-beta primer mix along with a sample-barcoded 5' primer. In-frame beta chains were kept once TCRdb had trimmed the public reads at Q25 with fastp and called clones with MiXCR. Rows matching on CDR3 protein sequence are summarized as one entry with the most common DNA and genes. Recorded for this sample are about 800,000 distinct CDR3 sequences; 46% of them occurred a single time. About a sixth of the sample rests with the top ten. Material for sequencing was blood. The receptors were gathered from an elderly man in good health.

In this sample, this clonotype turned up a few times. This chain connects TRBV11-2 to TRBJ2-1, with 8 bases fitting TRBD1. The CDR3 has 14 amino acids. Unmatched junction bases numbered 12, after V lost 2 bases and J lost 15 bases. Germline lookup yields CDR1 SGHAT and CDR2 FQNNGV. In nucleotides, the CDR3 is TGTGCCAGCAGCTTAAGTTTCCGGACAGGGAGCACGTTCTTC. It translates to CASSLSFRTGSTFF. The variable domain in full, with the rest retrieved from reference TRBV11-2 and TRBJ2-1, is EAGVAQSPRYKIIEKRQSVAFWCNPISGHATLYWYQQILGQGPKLLIQFQNNGVVDDSQLPKDRFSAERLKGVDSTLKIQPAKLEDSAVYLCASSLSFRTGSTFFGPGTRLTVL.

The V call is TRBV5-1, the J call TRBJ2-3; 7 positions match TRBD1. The V gene end was trimmed by 3 bases and the J gene end by 3 bases; junction bases not matched to a gene: 7. The length of the CDR3 is 15 residues. Germline assignment: CDR1 SGHRS and CDR2 YFSETQ. The CDR3: CASSWAGGTTDTQYF. Written as DNA, the CDR3 is TGCGCCAGCAGCTGGGCAGGGGGTACGACAGATACGCAGTATTTT.

This clonotype has only one observation. The V and J genes are TRBV29-1 and TRBJ2-7; no reliable D call. V lost 5 bases, J lost 2 bases, and 16 bases lay in between. There are 14 residues in the CDR3. Germline CDR1 reads SQVTM; CDR2 reads ANQGSEA. CDR3 sequence: CSVPRGRRAYEQYF. CDR3 sequence (DNA): TGCAGCGTTCCCCGAGGACGAAGAGCCTACGAGCAGTACTTC.

This clonotype was counted once. The chain combines TRBV12-3 or TRBV12-4 with TRBJ1-1; D perhaps matches TRBD1 (6 bases). With 0 bases removed from V and 1 base from J, the gap between germline ends came to 9 bases. The CDR3 sequence is 15 residues long. The CDR3: CASSLAGGQNTEAFF. CDR3 DNA: TGTGCCAGCAGTTTAGCTGGGGGGCAGAACACTGAAGCTTTCTTT.

There are a few counts of this clonotype. CDR3 sequence reads: CASSPGLAATYEQYF. The CDR3 bases are TGTGCCAGCAGCCCAGGACTAGCGGCAACCTACGAGCAGTACTTC. The chain has TRBV7-2 and TRBJ2-7; TRBD2 aligns across 10 bases. J gave up 2 bases and V 5 bases, and 6 bases lay outside the gene matches. The CDR3 contains 15 residues. Germline V gene sequence: CDR1 SGHTA, CDR2 FQGNSA.

Regarding this clonotype: Given a much more abundant clone one base away, this may be a read error. The chain carries TRBV12-3 or TRBV12-4 and TRBJ2-3; no firm D call. The CDR3 sequence is 13 residues long. V lost 5 bases and J lost 4, with 10 bases in between. For the CDR3, the DNA is TGTGCCAGCAGTGTCGAGTATTCAGATACGCAGTATTTT. Translated: CASSVEYSDTQYF.

The rearrangement links TRBV19 to TRBJ1-5; D is perhaps TRBD1 (6 bases). The CDR3 sequence is 15 residues long. Germline V gene sequence: CDR1 LNHDA, CDR2 SQIVND (reference sequence). V was clipped by 2 bases and J by 7 bases, with 15 bases between them. The CDR3 spells CASSIPGGSGQPQHF. The CDR3 DNA is TGTGCCAGTAGTATACCGGGGGGCTCTGGGCAGCCCCAGCATTTT. The variable domain in full, completed from reference TRBV19 and TRBJ1-5, reads DGGITQSPKYLFRKEGQNVTLSCEQNLNHDAMYWYRQDPGQGLRLIYYSQIVNDFQKGDIAEGYSVSREKKESFPLTVTSAQKNPTAFYLCASSIPGGSGQPQHFGDGTRLSIL.

This clonotype came up a few times. The V call is TRBV4-2, the J call TRBJ2-3, with a weak D call TRBD2 (6 bases). Deletions cut 4 bases from V and 5 bases from J, with 19 bases between. Looked up from germline, CDR1 is LGHNA and CDR2 is YNFKEQ. This CDR3 has 16 residues. CDR3 bases: TGTGCCAGCAGCCCACATCTAGCGACCCCTGAAGATACGCAGTATTTT. Residues: CASSPHLATPEDTQYF.

This sequence joins TRBV7-8 and TRBJ2-1; 7 bases are a match to TRBD2. Trimming took 5 bases from V and 4 from J; bases not matched to a gene: 14. Germline V CDR1 and CDR2: SGHVS, FQNEAQ. This CDR3 region has 17 residues. The CDR3 spells CASSPKPGGSSYNEQFF. DNA for the CDR3: TGTGCCAGCAGCCCAAAGCCCGGCGGGAGTTCTTACAATGAGCAGTTCTTC.

The chain combines TRBV20-1 with TRBJ2-7; tentatively, D is TRBD1 (7 bases). This CDR3 region has 12 residues. V lost 7 bases and J lost 3, with 13 bases in between. Germline loops: CDR1 DFQATT, CDR2 SNEGSKA (reference sequence). The CDR3 spells CSVAGTDYEQYF. CDR3 sequence (DNA): TGCAGTGTGGCGGGGACAGACTACGAGCAGTACTTC.

This clonotype was seen a handful of times. The chain links TRBV29-1 to TRBJ2-1; TRBD2 might be the D (6 bases). The V and J ends lost 8 bases and 6 bases respectively, with 11 bases between them. This CDR3 is 11 amino acids long. The germline gives CDR1 SQVTM, CDR2 ANQGSEA. The CDR3 DNA is TGCAGCCCTTGGGAGGCCAATGAGCAGTTCTTC. Protein product: CSPWEANEQFF.

This clonotype was seen just once. Relative to the germline gene, one junction end is altered; a read error may explain this. V usage is TRBV10-3 and J usage is TRBJ2-7; D is perhaps TRBD2 (5 bases). The V gene's germline CDR1 is ENHRY and CDR2 SYGVKD. This CDR3 has 11 residues. CDR3 sequence (DNA): TGTGCCGTCAGTGAGGGTAATGAGCAGTACTTC. Translation: CAVSEGNEQYF.

Regarding this clonotype: This may be a read error, as it is one base from a much larger clone. The CDR3 reads CASKTGSYNERFF. In DNA, the CDR3 is TGTGCCAGCAAGACTGGCTCCTACAATGAGCGGTTCTTC. V gene TRBV2 combines with J gene TRBJ2-1; D is undetermined. CDR3 length equals 13 residues. The germline CDR1 and CDR2 sequences are SNHLY and FYNNEI.

This clonotype turned up a few times. The CDR3 here is CASSLGVPNEQYF. The CDR3 coding sequence is TGTGCCAGCAGCCTTGGAGTGCCGAACGAGCAGTACTTC. The rearrangement uses TRBV3-1 and TRBJ2-7; no clear D gene. The CDR3 is 13 amino acids. The V end lost 4 bases, the J end lost 5 bases, and 12 bases lay between the germline ends. Germline loops: CDR1 LGHDT, CDR2 YNNKEL (reference sequence).

The sample holds a few counts of this clonotype. This chain links TRBV24-1 with TRBJ2-7, with TRBD1 matching over 9 bases. Trimming at V came to 4 bases and at J to 6 bases, leaving 9 bases not matched to a gene. The CDR3 spans 15 residues. Looked up from germline, CDR1 is KGHDR and CDR2 is SFDVKD. The CDR3 loop is CATSDPGTGRREQYF. The CDR3 nucleotides are TGTGCCACCAGTGACCCCGGGACAGGGAGACGCGAGCAGTACTTC.

This clonotype was observed at least ten times. The rearrangement links TRBV9 to TRBJ2-7; 8 bases fit TRBD1. From germline, CDR1 is SGDLS and CDR2 YYNGEE. This CDR3 region has 16 residues. The V and J ends lost 0 bases and 1 base, in that order; junction bases with no gene match: 6. The CDR3 is CASSVGTGGTSYEQYF. The CDR3 nucleotides are TGTGCCAGCAGCGTAGGAACAGGGGGAACGTCCTACGAGCAGTACTTC.

This chain links TRBV10-3 with TRBJ2-3; 9 nucleotides agree with TRBD2. The CDR3 has 17 amino acids. Germline V gene lookup returns CDR1 ENHRY and CDR2 SYGVKD. The V gene end was trimmed by 2 bases and the J gene end by 4 bases; junction bases not matched to a gene: 10. CDR3: CAISEPGLAKGADTQYF. CDR3 DNA: TGTGCCATCAGTGAGCCGGGACTAGCAAAGGGGGCAGATACGCAGTATTTT.

This clonotype was counted many times. This chain uses TRBV6-2 or TRBV6-3 with TRBJ2-1; 8 positions match TRBD1. The germline CDR1 and CDR2 sequences are MNHEY and SVGEGT. V gave up 2 bases and J gave up 2 bases; unmatched junction bases: 8. This CDR3 comprises 17 residues. Here the CDR3 reads CASSYGGDRYTYNEQFF. The CDR3 DNA is TGTGCCAGCAGTTACGGCGGGGACAGGTATACCTACAATGAGCAGTTCTTC.

This clonotype has at least ten counts. This chain links TRBV4-2 with TRBJ2-7, with 11 bases lining up with TRBD2. Per the germline V gene, CDR1 is LGHNA and CDR2 is YNFKEQ. The V gene end was trimmed by 4 bases and the J gene end by 4 bases; junction bases not matched to a gene: 6. This CDR3 region has 15 residues. The CDR3 DNA sequence: TGTGCCAGCAGCCCGACTAGCGGGGATTTTTACGAGCAGTACTTC. This sequence encodes CASSPTSGDFYEQYF.

J is TRBJ2-3 and V is TRBV2; unclear D gene. With 7 bases removed from V and 2 bases from J, the gap between germline ends came to 10 bases. CDR1 and CDR2 (germline): SNHLY, FYNNEI. There are 13 residues in the CDR3. The chain's CDR3 is CASIIFTTDTQYF. The CDR3 region has the DNA TGTGCCAGCATCATATTTACCACAGATACGCAGTATTTT.